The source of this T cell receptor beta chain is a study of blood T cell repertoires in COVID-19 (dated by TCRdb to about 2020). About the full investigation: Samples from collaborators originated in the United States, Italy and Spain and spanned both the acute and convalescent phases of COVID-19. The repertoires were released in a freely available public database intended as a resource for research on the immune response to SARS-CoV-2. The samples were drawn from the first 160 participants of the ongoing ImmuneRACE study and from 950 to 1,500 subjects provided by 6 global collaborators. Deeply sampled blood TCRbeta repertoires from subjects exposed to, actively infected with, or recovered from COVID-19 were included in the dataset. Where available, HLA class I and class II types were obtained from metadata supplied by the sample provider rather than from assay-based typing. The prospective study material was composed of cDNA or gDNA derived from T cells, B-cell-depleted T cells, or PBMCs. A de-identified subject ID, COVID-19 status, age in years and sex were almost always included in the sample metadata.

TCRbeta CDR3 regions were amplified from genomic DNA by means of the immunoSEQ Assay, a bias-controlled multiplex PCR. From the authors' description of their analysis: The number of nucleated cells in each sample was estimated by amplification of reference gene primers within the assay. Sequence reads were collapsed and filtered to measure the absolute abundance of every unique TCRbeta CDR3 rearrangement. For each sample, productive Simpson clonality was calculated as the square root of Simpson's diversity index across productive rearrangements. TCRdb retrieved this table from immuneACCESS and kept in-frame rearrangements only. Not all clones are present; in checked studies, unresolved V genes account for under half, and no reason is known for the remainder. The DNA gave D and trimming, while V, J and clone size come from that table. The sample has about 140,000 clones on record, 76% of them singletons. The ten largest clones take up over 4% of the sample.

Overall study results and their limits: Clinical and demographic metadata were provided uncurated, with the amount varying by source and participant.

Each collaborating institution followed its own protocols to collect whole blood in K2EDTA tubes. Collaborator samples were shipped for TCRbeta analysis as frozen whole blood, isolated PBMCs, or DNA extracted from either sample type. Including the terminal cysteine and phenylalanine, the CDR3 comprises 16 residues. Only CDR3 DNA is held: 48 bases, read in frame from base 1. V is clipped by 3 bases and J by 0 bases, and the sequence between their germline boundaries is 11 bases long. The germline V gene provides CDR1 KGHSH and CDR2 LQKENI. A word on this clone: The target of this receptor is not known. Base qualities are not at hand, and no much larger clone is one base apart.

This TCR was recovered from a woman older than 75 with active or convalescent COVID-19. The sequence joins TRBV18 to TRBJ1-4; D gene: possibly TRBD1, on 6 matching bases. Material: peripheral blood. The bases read TGTGCCAGCTCACCTCAGGGGCCGACAACTAATGAAAAACTGTTTTTT. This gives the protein CASSPQGPTTNEKLFF.